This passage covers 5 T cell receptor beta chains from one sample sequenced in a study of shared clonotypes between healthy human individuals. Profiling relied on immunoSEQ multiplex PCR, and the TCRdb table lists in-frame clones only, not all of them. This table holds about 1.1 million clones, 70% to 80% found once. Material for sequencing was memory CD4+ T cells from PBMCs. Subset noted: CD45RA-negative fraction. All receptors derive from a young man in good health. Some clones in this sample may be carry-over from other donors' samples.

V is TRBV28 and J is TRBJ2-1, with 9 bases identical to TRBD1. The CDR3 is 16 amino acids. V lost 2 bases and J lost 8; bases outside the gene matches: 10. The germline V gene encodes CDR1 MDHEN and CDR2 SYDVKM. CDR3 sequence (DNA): TGTGCCAGCAGTTTAGTTCCGGGACAGGGTAGTGATGAGCAGTTCTTC. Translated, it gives CASSLVPGQGSDEQFF. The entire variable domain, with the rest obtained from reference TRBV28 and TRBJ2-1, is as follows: DVKVTQSSRYLVKRTGEKVFLECVQDMDHENMFWYRQDPGLGLRLIYFSYDVKMKEKGDIPEGYSVSREKKERFSLILESASTNQTSMYLCASSLVPGQGSDEQFFGPGTRLTVL.

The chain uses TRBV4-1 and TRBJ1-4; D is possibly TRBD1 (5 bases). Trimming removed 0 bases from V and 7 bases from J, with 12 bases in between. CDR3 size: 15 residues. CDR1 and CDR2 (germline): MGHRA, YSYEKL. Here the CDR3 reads CASSQDRQGAEKLFF. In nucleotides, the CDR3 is TGCGCCAGCAGCCAAGACAGGCAGGGAGCTGAAAAACTGTTTTTT.

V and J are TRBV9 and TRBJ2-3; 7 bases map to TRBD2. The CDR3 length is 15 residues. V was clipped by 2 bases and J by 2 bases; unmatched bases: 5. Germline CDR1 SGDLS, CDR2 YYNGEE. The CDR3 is CASSVGGSSTDTQYF. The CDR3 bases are TGTGCCAGCAGCGTTGGCGGGAGCTCCACAGATACGCAGTATTTT.

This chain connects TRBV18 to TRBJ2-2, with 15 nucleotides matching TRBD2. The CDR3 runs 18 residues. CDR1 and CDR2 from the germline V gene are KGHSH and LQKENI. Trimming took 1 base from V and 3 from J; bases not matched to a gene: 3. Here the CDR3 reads CASSPRGLAGGDTGELFF. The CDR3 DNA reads TGTGCCAGCTCACCACGAGGACTAGCGGGAGGGGACACCGGGGAGCTGTTTTTT.

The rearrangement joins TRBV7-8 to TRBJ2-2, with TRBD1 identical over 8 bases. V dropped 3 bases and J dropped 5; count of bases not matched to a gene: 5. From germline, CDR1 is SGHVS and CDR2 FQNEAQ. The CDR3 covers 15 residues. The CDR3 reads CASSFQGAPTGELFF. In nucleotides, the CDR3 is TGTGCCAGCAGCTTTCAGGGGGCACCAACCGGGGAGCTGTTTTTT. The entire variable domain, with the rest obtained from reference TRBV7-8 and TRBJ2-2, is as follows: GAGVSQSPRYKVAKRGQDVALRCDPISGHVSLFWYQQALGQGPEFLTYFQNEAQLDKSGLPSDRFFAERPEGSVSTLKIQRTQQEDSAVYLCASSFQGAPTGELFFGEGSRLTVL.